The 11 T cell receptor beta chains below were found in one sample sequenced in a study of identical twins. TCRdb fed the 5' RACE reads into MiXCR, producing one record per CDR3 protein. The table shows hundreds of thousands of distinct CDR3 sequences, with around 10% occurring only once. Sequencing was carried out using memory (CD45RO+) T cells sorted from blood. These TCRs come from a woman younger than 30 in good health.

The V call is TRBV18, the J call TRBJ2-7; TRBD2 is a possible D gene (6 bases). The V end was cut by 2 bases, the J end by 1 base, with 15 bases between. The V gene's germline CDR1 is KGHSH and CDR2 LQKENI. This CDR3 has 16 amino acids. The CDR3 DNA follows: TGTGCCAGCTCACCAAGCCGGGGGTCGGGATCCTACGAGCAGTACTTC. It specifies CASSPSRGSGSYEQYF.

This clonotype was observed at least ten times. The V and J genes are TRBV6-1 and TRBJ2-7, with 7 bases matching TRBD2. Trimming removed 6 bases from V and 4 bases from J; junction bases left unmatched: 9. The CDR3 spans 14 residues. Germline CDR1 MNHNS, CDR2 SASEGT. This CDR3 is CASSRSRAGYEQYF. The DNA for the CDR3 is TGTGCCAGCAGCCGAAGCCGAGCGGGGTACGAGCAGTACTTC.

This clonotype was seen at least ten times. This CDR3 is CASSQGSAGAYNQPQHF. Written as DNA, the CDR3 is TGTGCCAGCAGCCAGGGATCGGCAGGGGCTTACAATCAGCCCCAGCATTTT. The chain couples TRBV3-1 to TRBJ1-5; D might be TRBD1 (6 bases). The V and J ends lost 3 bases and 3 bases respectively, with 18 bases between them. From germline, CDR1 is LGHDT and CDR2 YNNKEL (reference sequence). CDR3 length equals 17 residues.

CDR3 sequence: CATSDSGHYTDTQYF. In DNA form, the CDR3 reads TGTGCCACCAGTGATAGCGGACACTACACAGATACGCAGTATTTT. The chain combines TRBV24-1 with TRBJ2-3, with D possibly called TRBD1 or TRBD2 (5 bases each). Germline CDR1 and CDR2: KGHDR and SFDVKD. The V gene lost 3 bases and the J gene lost 2 bases, with 11 bases spanning the gap. This CDR3 contains 15 residues.

The chain couples TRBV7-2 to TRBJ2-2; no clear D. The V end lost 1 base, the J end lost 0 bases, and 6 bases lay between the germline ends. Per germline, CDR1 SGHTA and CDR2 FQGNSA. This CDR3 comprises 15 residues. For the CDR3, the DNA is TGTGCCAGCAGCTTAGTACACACGAACACCGGGGAGCTGTTTTTT. Its translation: CASSLVHTNTGELFF. Supplemented by reference TRBV7-2 and TRBJ2-2, the full variable domain reads GAGVSQSPSNKVTEKGKDVELRCDPISGHTALYWYRQSLGQGLEFLIYFQGNSAPDKSGLPSDRFSAERTGGSVSTLTIQRTQQEDSAVYLCASSLVHTNTGELFFGEGSRLTVL.

This clonotype has just a few counts. The rearrangement links TRBV12-3 or TRBV12-4 to TRBJ2-1; 12 bases are shared with TRBD2. This CDR3 comprises 16 residues. V lost 6 bases and J lost 2; bases outside the gene matches: 5. The CDR3 nucleotides read TGTGCCAGCAGACGAAGACTAGCGGGGGCCTACAATGAGCAGTTCTTC. Translating gives CASRRRLAGAYNEQFF.

The genes are TRBV11-3 and TRBJ1-1; D call uncertain. The V and J ends lost 2 bases and 12 bases respectively, with 13 bases between them. The CDR3 loop spans 12 amino acids. Germline CDR1 is SGHNT and CDR2 is YENEEA. In DNA, the CDR3 is TGTGCCAGCAGCTTACCCGGTACACGATCTTTCTTT. It translates to CASSLPGTRSFF.

This chain joins TRBV9 and TRBJ1-2, with 7 bases matching TRBD1. The CDR3 runs 15 residues. Trimming cost V 3 bases and J 4 bases; bases outside gene matches: 9. CDR1 SGDLS and CDR2 YYNGEE come from the germline V gene. The CDR3 nucleotides read TGTGCCAGCAGCGAGGGGACAGCCGCCTTCTATGGCTACACCTTC. Protein product: CASSEGTAAFYGYTF.

This clonotype appeared a few times. The chain is built from TRBV11-3 and TRBJ2-1, with 8 bases lining up with TRBD2. The CDR3 consists of 16 residues. The ends lost 6 bases at V and 8 bases at J; junction bases unmatched: 15. The germline V gene has CDR1 SGHNT and CDR2 YENEEA. CDR3 sequence (DNA): TGTGCCAGCAGTTCCCGCGGGGCGCGGGAGGTCGATGAGCAGTTCTTC. Its protein is CASSSRGAREVDEQFF.

This clonotype was seen a handful of times. V is TRBV10-3 and J is TRBJ2-7, with a tentative D call TRBD2 (6 bases). The CDR3 is 15 residues long. Germline V gives CDR1 ENHRY, CDR2 SYGVKD. V lost 5 bases to trimming and J lost 2 bases, with 16 bases between them. This chain's CDR3 is CAISHSAGSAYEQYF. The DNA of the CDR3 is TGTGCCATCAGTCATTCGGCGGGGTCCGCCTACGAGCAGTACTTC.

The rearrangement joins TRBV6-1 to TRBJ1-6; the D is unclear. This CDR3 comprises 13 residues. The V gene lost 5 bases and the J gene lost 8 bases, with 10 bases spanning the gap. Germline V gene data show CDR1 as MNHNS and CDR2 as SASEGT. The CDR3 DNA is TGTGCCAGCAGTCTGAAGGGTTATTCACCCCTCCACTTT. This codes for CASSLKGYSPLHF.